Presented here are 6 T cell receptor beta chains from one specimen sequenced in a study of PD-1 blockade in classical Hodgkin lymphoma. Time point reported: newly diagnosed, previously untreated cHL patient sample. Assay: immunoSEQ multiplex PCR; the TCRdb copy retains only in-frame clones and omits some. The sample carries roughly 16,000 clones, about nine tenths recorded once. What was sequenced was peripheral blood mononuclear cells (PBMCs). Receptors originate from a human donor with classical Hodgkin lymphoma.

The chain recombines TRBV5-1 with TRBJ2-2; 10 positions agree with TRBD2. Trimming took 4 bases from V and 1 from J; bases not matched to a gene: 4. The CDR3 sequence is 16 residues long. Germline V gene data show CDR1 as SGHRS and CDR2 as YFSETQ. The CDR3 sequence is CASSPRTSGNTGELFF. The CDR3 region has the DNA TGCGCCAGCAGCCCGAGGACTAGCGGGAACACCGGGGAGCTGTTTTTT. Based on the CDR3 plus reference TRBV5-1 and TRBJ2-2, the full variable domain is KAGVTQTPRYLIKTRGQQVTLSCSPISGHRSVSWYQQTPGQGLQFLFEYFSETQRNKGNFPGRFSGRQFSNSRSEMNVSTLELGDSALYLCASSPRTSGNTGELFFGEGSRLTVL.

CDR3 in DNA: TGTGCCAGCAGCTATATATATGGAAAAGGCACAGATACGCAGTATTTT. Translated: CASSYIYGKGTDTQYF. The rearrangement links TRBV28 to TRBJ2-3; D not certain. The CDR3 is 16 residues long. Germline V gene data show CDR1 as MDHEN and CDR2 as SYDVKM. Deletions cut 6 bases from V and 1 base from J, with 17 bases between.

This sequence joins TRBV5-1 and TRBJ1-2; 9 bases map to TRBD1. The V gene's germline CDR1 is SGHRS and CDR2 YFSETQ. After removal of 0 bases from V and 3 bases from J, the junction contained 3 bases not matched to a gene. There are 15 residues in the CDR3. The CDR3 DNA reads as TGCGCCAGCAGCTTGGTCCGGACAGGGGACTATGGCTACACCTTC. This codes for CASSLVRTGDYGYTF.

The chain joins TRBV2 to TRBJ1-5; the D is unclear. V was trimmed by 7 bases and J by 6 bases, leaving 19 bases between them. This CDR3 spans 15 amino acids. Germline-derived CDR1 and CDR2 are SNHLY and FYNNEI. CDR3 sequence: CASNMDGSKGQPQHF. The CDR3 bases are TGTGCCAGCAACATGGACGGGAGCAAGGGTCAGCCCCAGCATTTT.

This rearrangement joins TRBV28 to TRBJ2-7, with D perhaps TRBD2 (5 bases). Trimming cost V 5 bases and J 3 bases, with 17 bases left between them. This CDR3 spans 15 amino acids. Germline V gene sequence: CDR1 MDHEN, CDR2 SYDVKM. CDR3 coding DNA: TGTGCCAGCAGTAGATATAGCGCCGAAGGCTACGAGCAGTACTTC. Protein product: CASSRYSAEGYEQYF.

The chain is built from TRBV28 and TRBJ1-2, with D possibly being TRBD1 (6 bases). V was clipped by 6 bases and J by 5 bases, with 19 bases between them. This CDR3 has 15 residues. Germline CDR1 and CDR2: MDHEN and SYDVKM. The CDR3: CASSPGVQGRYGYTF. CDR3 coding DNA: TGTGCCAGCAGCCCCGGTGTACAGGGAAGGTATGGCTACACCTTC.